This section outlines one TCR beta chain sequence together with its context. The antigen is not known. This record belongs to a study of cytomegalovirus exposure and HLA in healthy donors. Study conclusions and caveats: It was reportedly the case that the classifier diagnosed cytomegalovirus status with high specificity and sensitivity. Presence/absence analysis assumed near-uniform sequencing depth across donors. Productive status was seen about 90% or about 30% of the time for most TCR beta V segments in an earlier analysis.

Germline-derived CDR1 and CDR2 are SGHTA and FQGTGA. The CDR3 covers 14 residues. V was shortened by 5 bases and J by 6 bases, with 15 bases between the two germline ends. Vbeta (60) and Jbeta (13) primers were used in the PCR. Method: immunoSEQ multiplex PCR; TCRdb's copy keeps in-frame clones and lacks some. The sample shows some 110,000 clones, roughly 77% of them seen only once. Sequenced material: PBMCs. The sequence came from a man aged 50 to 60 in good health and CMV-seropositive. The chain links TRBV7-3 to TRBJ2-3; possibly TRBD1 for D (5 bases). The CDR3 region is CASSPAQGRDTQYF. CDR3 DNA: TGTGCCAGCAGCCCGGCCCAGGGCCGGGATACGCAGTATTTT.